One sample yielded the 16 T cell receptor beta chains listed below, sequenced in a study of PD-1 blockade in classical Hodgkin lymphoma. Method: immunoSEQ multiplex PCR; TCRdb's copy keeps in-frame clones and lacks some. The table has about 30,000 clones, about 86% seen once. Time point here: cycle 4 day 1 (C4D1), after 5 to 7 weeks of nivolumab. All patients experienced relapse after autologous stem cell transplantation, and brentuximab vedotin exposure was variable. CD4+ T cells were purified from thawed PBMCs by magnetic negative selection. Sequencing used CD4+ T cells from blood, obtained before the fourth cycle of nivolumab. The receptors shown here come from a human donor with classical Hodgkin lymphoma.

This chain uses TRBV27 with TRBJ2-1, with TRBD2 matching over 7 bases. Germline trimming cut 4 bases from V and 7 bases from J; bases unmatched to any gene: 7. CDR1 MNHEY and CDR2 SMNVEV come from the germline V gene (reference sequence). The CDR3 spans 14 residues. The CDR3 spells CASSSPGGWNEQFF. DNA of the CDR3: TGTGCCAGCAGTTCCCCCGGGGGGTGGAATGAGCAGTTCTTC.

This clone has more than one count but fewer than ten. CDR3: CAWSGRHTEAFF. The CDR3 nucleotides read TGTGCCTGGAGTGGGAGGCACACTGAAGCTTTCTTT. The genes are TRBV30 and TRBJ1-1; D call uncertain. Germline lookup yields CDR1 GTSNPN and CDR2 SVGIG (reference sequence). V lost 1 base and J 3 bases, leaving 6 bases between the germline ends. The length of the CDR3 is 12 residues.

This rearrangement joins TRBV7-2 to TRBJ1-5; the D is unclear. This CDR3 is built from 14 residues. With 2 bases removed from V and 2 bases from J, the gap between germline ends came to 7 bases. The V gene's germline CDR1 is SGHTA and CDR2 FQGNSA. DNA of the CDR3: TGTGCCAGCAGCTTATCGCCAGGCAATCAGCCCCAGCATTTT. This gives the protein CASSLSPGNQPQHF.

The gene calls are TRBV30 and TRBJ2-7, with D perhaps given as TRBD1 or TRBD2 (5 bases each). Germline V gene sequence: CDR1 GTSNPN, CDR2 SVGIG (reference sequence). V was pared by 4 bases and J by 8 bases, with 15 bases between. CDR3 length equals 12 residues. In DNA form, the CDR3 reads TGTGCCTGGAAGCTTCCCTGGGGGAAGCAGTACTTC. Translation gives CAWKLPWGKQYF.

This chain connects TRBV5-1 to TRBJ2-3; 11 nucleotides line up with TRBD2. The germline V gene encodes CDR1 SGHRS and CDR2 YFSETQ. CDR3 length equals 16 residues. V shed 2 bases, J shed 2 bases, and the junction held 4 bases outside the gene matches. The CDR3 spells CASSFRLAGTTDTQYF. CDR3 nucleotides: TGCGCCAGCAGCTTCCGACTAGCGGGGACCACAGATACGCAGTATTTT.

The V and J genes are TRBV19 and TRBJ1-1; weak D call: TRBD1 (5 bases). Per the germline V gene, CDR1 is LNHDA and CDR2 is SQIVND (reference sequence). Between the trimmed V and J ends, which lost 6 bases and 4 bases, there was a span of 18 bases. This CDR3 has 15 amino acids. The CDR3: CASSTGGTDATEAFF. In DNA, the CDR3 is TGTGCCAGTAGCACCGGCGGGACGGATGCCACTGAAGCTTTCTTT.

The chain has TRBV5-1 and TRBJ2-3; 11 bases align to TRBD2. V trimming: 1 base; J trimming: 1 base; junction bases outside the gene matches: 2. Germline loops: CDR1 SGHRS, CDR2 YFSETQ. This CDR3 region has 16 residues. CDR3 sequence reads: CASSLLLAGGTDTQYF. As DNA, the CDR3 is TGCGCCAGCAGCTTGCTACTAGCGGGGGGCACAGATACGCAGTATTTT.

The chain combines TRBV7-3 with TRBJ2-1; possibly TRBD1 for D (7 bases). The V gene lost 5 bases and the J gene lost 8 bases, with 16 bases spanning the gap. Germline CDR1 reads SGHTA; CDR2 reads FQGTGA. The CDR3 is 14 residues long. Here the CDR3 DNA reads TGTGCCAGCAGCCCCCAGGGGGAGGATGATGAGCAGTTCTTC. It translates to CASSPQGEDDEQFF.

The chain combines TRBV30 with TRBJ1-1; no definite D call. The germline CDR1 and CDR2 sequences are GTSNPN and SVGIG (reference sequence). The CDR3 extends over 13 amino acids. V was cut by 2 bases and J by 1 base, with 8 bases left in between. CDR3 nucleotides: TGTGCCTGGAGTCGGACGGCGAACACTGAAGCTTTCTTT. Amino acids: CAWSRTANTEAFF.

The chain uses TRBV7-2 and TRBJ1-6; a weak D match, TRBD1 (5 bases). Germline assignment: CDR1 SGHTA and CDR2 FQGNSA. The CDR3 spans 14 residues. V was trimmed by 2 bases and J by 9 bases, leaving 11 bases between them. DNA of the CDR3: TGTGCCAGCAGCTTAAGGGGTTGGAGTTCACCCCTCCACTTT. Residues: CASSLRGWSSPLHF.

As DNA, the CDR3 is TGTGCCACCAGCAGAGGGACAGGAGTCTATAGCAATCAGCCCCAGCATTTT. Its translation: CATSRGTGVYSNQPQHF. This chain connects TRBV15 to TRBJ1-5, with 7 bases fitting TRBD1. The CDR3 is 17 residues long. The germline V gene has CDR1 LNHNV and CDR2 YYDKDF (reference sequence). The V segment lost 1 base and the J segment 0 bases; nucleotides outside the gene matches: 6.

The rearrangement links TRBV30 to TRBJ2-7; D unclear. Per the germline V gene, CDR1 is GTSNPN and CDR2 is SVGIG (reference sequence). Trimming shortened V by 3 bases and J by 2 bases, and 8 bases separated the two germline ends. The CDR3 spans 12 residues. CDR3 DNA sequence: TGTGCCTGGAGCCCCGACCCCTACGAGCAGTACTTC. Encoded protein: CAWSPDPYEQYF.

The J gene is TRBJ1-1, the V gene TRBV25-1; a possible D gene is TRBD1 (6 bases). Per germline, CDR1 MGHDK and CDR2 SYGVNS. This CDR3 has 16 amino acids. V lost 1 base and J lost 1, with 13 bases in between. In DNA form, the CDR3 reads TGTGCCAGCAGTGAATCGGCAGGGGACTGGAACACTGAAGCTTTCTTT. Translating it yields CASSESAGDWNTEAFF.

The chain uses TRBV19 and TRBJ1-1; D is unclear. This CDR3 is 13 amino acids long. Germline values: CDR1 LNHDA, CDR2 SQIVND (reference sequence). Trimming removed 8 bases at V and 1 base at J, with 11 bases between. In DNA, the CDR3 is TGTGCCAGTTCGGGAGGAAGGAACACTGAAGCTTTCTTT. Its protein product is CASSGGRNTEAFF.

V gene TRBV5-1 combines with J gene TRBJ2-3; 10 bases are a match to TRBD2. The CDR3 is 16 residues long. Germline V gene lookup returns CDR1 SGHRS and CDR2 YFSETQ. The ends lost 2 bases at V and 2 bases at J; junction bases unmatched: 5. This CDR3 reads CASSLLAGPSTDTQYF. CDR3 sequence (DNA): TGCGCCAGCAGCTTACTAGCGGGGCCGTCCACAGATACGCAGTATTTT.

The chain combines TRBV7-9 with TRBJ2-5; the D gene is possibly TRBD2 (5 bases). The CDR3 is 15 residues long. Germline-derived CDR1 and CDR2 are SEHNR and FQNEAQ (reference sequence). V lost 5 bases to trimming and J lost 1 base, with 14 bases between them. The CDR3 DNA sequence: TGTGCCAGCAGCCAACTAGGCGGATTCCAAGAGACCCAGTACTTC. Translation: CASSQLGGFQETQYF.